The 2 T cell receptor beta chains reported below all come from one sample, sequenced in a study of T cells in Graves' hyperthyroidism and ophthalmopathy. From RNA transcripts, TCR beta CDR3 regions were amplified. Carried out on the TCR CDR3, a first-round RT-PCR used the HTBI primer set. MiXCR was run by TCRdb on the multiplex PCR reads, yielding one entry per CDR3 protein. This sample carries roughly 580,000 distinct CDR3 sequences, roughly 50% of them seen once, and the ten largest clones take about 8.2%. Sequenced material: peripheral blood or thyroid tissue (not recorded which). All receptors derive from a woman under 30 with Graves' hyperthyroidism.

This clonotype has only a few counts. The chain carries TRBV19 and TRBJ2-5; tentative D call: TRBD2 (6 bases). From germline, CDR1 is LNHDA and CDR2 SQIVND (reference sequence). The CDR3 runs to 14 residues. Trimming shortened V by 3 bases and J by 5 bases, and 13 bases separated the two germline ends. The CDR3 sequence is CASSIFGSGETQYF. The CDR3 nucleotides read TGTGCCAGTAGTATTTTCGGGAGTGGGGAGACCCAGTACTTC.

The V gene is TRBV23-1, the J gene TRBJ2-7; D is perhaps TRBD1 (5 bases). TRBV23-1 is an open reading frame whose function is uncertain. CDR3 length: 15 residues. V lost 3 bases and J lost 0, with 12 bases in between. The CDR3 loop reads CASSHDSSGSYEQYF. DNA of the CDR3: TGCGCCAGCAGTCACGACAGCTCGGGCTCCTACGAGCAGTACTTC.